Listed below are T cell receptor beta chains from one sample, sequenced in a study of T cell responses to AZD1222 COVID-19 vaccine. The protocol was immunoSEQ multiplex PCR, while the TCRdb copy is restricted to in-frame clones and leaves out a portion. The repertoire consists of roughly 120,000 clones, with 86% occurring once and the leading ten covering roughly 12%. The specimen comprised peripheral blood, sampled on day 0 of AZD1222 vaccination. All receptors derive from an adult in good health. CDR3s include the opening cysteine and the closing phenylalanine or tryptophan. Fields, in order: CDR3 DNA, CDR3 protein, V gene, J gene, clone size, D gene. A D gene is named only where the DNA matches it firmly. Not every row has a clone size; where given, it reads once, few, many or a size class.

TGTGCCAGCAGCTTGGACTTACGCACAGATACGCAGTATTTT,CASSLDLRTDTQYF,TRBV5-4,TRBJ2-3,.,.
TGTGCCAGCAGCTTGGGGGGCGTGGGGCGTTATGAAAAACTGTTTTTT,CASSLGGVGRYEKLFF,TRBV5-4,TRBJ1-4,.,.
TGTGCCAGCAGTTTCGGGGCAGGATCCACAGATACGCAGTATTTT,CASSFGAGSTDTQYF,TRBV27,TRBJ2-3,.,.
TGTGCCAGCGGTGACAGGGGCCACAATCAGCCCCAGCATTTT,CASGDRGHNQPQHF,TRBV6-1,TRBJ1-5,.,TRBD1
TGTGCCAGTAGTACCCCAGGGGTCGGGAATCAGCCCCAGCATTTT,CASSTPGVGNQPQHF,TRBV19,TRBJ1-5,.,.
TGTGCCAGCAGCTGGACTAGGGCCTACAATGAGCAGTTCTTC,CASSWTRAYNEQFF,TRBV7-6,TRBJ2-1,once,TRBD2
TGTGCCTGGACCTACTTCGATGGCTACACCTTC,CAWTYFDGYTF,TRBV30,TRBJ1-2,.,.
TGTGCCAGAAAGAACCCGGGACAGGGTAGCGTGACTGAAGCTTTCTTT,CARKNPGQGSVTEAFF,TRBV19,TRBJ1-1,.,TRBD1
TGTGCCAGCTCCATCCCGGTTTACACAGATACGCAGTATTTT,CASSIPVYTDTQYF,TRBV7-9,TRBJ2-3,.,.
TGTGCCAGCTCTCCCGCTCCTTTGAGCTCCTACGAGCAGTACTTC,CASSPAPLSSYEQYF,TRBV18,TRBJ2-7,.,.
TGTGCTAGTGGTTTGTCACGGGGACTAGCGGGGCCCTCGAACACCGGGGAGCTGTTTTTT,CASGLSRGLAGPSNTGELFF,TRBV12-5,TRBJ2-2,.,TRBD2
TGTGCCAGCAGTTTTGACCCGGATACGCAGTATTTT,CASSFDPDTQYF,TRBV12-3/TRBV12-4,TRBJ2-3,.,.
TGTGCCAGTAGTATCCAGTACGGGAACACTGAAGCTTTCTTT,CASSIQYGNTEAFF,TRBV19,TRBJ1-1,once,.
TGCGCCAGCAGCCAAGCCCCTGGGCAGGCTGCCCGCACGCTCCACTTT,CASSQAPGQAARTLHF,TRBV4-3,TRBJ1-6,.,.
TGTGCCACCAGTGATCCGCCCCGCCCGTGGCGGCAGTACTTC,CATSDPPRPWRQYF,TRBV24-1,TRBJ2-7,.,.